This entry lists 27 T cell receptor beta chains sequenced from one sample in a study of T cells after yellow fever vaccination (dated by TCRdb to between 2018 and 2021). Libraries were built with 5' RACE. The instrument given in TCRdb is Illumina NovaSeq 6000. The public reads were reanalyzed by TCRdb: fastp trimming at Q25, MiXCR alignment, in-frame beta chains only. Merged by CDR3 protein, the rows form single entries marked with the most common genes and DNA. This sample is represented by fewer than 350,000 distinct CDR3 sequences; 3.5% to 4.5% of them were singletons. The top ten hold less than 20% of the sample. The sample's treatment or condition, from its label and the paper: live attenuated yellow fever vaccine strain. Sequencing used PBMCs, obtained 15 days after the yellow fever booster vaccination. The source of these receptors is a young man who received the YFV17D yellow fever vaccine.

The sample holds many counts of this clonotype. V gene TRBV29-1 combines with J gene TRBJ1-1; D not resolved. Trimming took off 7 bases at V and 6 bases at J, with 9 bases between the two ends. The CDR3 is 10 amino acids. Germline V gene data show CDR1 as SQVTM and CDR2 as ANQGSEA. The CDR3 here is CSAASAEAFF. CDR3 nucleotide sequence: TGCAGCGCGGCGTCGGCTGAAGCTTTCTTT.

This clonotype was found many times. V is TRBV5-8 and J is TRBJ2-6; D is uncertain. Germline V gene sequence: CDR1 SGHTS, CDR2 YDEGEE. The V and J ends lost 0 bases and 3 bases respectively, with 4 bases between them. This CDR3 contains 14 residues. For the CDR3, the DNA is TGTGCCAGCAGCTTGGATGTTGGGGCCAACGTCCTGACTTTC. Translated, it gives CASSLDVGANVLTF.

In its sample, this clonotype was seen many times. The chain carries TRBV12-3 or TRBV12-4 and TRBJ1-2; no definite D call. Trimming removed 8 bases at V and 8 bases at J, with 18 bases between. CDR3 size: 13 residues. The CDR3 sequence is CASSEEARRGYTF. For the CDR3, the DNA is TGTGCCAGCTCCGAGGAGGCTAGACGCGGCTACACCTTC.

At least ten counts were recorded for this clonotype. This CDR3 is CASRLRQPYSSGNTIYF. The DNA of the CDR3 is TGTGCCAGCAGACTGAGACAGCCCTACTCCTCTGGAAACACCATATATTTT. The chain recombines TRBV25-1 with TRBJ1-3, with TRBD1 as a possible D gene (5 bases). Trimming cost V 6 bases and J 0 bases, with 18 bases left between them. The CDR3 loop spans 17 amino acids. CDR1 is MGHDK and CDR2 is SYGVNS in the germline V gene.

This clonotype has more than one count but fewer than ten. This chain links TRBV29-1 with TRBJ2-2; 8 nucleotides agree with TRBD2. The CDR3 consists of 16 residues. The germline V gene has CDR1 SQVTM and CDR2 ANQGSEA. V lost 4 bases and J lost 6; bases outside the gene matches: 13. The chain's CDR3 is CSVVGTSNDISGELFF. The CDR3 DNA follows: TGCAGCGTTGTAGGGACTAGTAATGACATCTCCGGGGAGCTGTTTTTT.

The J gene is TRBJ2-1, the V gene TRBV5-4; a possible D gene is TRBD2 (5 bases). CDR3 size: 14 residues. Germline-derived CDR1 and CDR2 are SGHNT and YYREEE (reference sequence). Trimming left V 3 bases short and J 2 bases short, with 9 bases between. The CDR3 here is CASSWTGAYNEQFF. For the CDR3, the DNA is TGTGCCAGCAGCTGGACTGGGGCCTACAATGAGCAGTTCTTC.

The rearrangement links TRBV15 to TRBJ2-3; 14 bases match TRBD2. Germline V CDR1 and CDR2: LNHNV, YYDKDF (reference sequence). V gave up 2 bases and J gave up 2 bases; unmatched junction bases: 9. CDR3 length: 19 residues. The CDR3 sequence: CATSRPGGLAGGHTDTQYF. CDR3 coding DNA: TGTGCCACCAGCAGACCCGGCGGACTAGCGGGGGGCCACACAGATACGCAGTATTTT.

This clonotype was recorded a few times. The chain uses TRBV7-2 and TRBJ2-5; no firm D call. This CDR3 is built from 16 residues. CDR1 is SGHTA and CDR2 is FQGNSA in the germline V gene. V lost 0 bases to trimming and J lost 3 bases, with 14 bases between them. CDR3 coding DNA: TGTGCCAGCAGCTTAGCAGGTCGCGTTCCTAAAGAGACCCAGTACTTC. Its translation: CASSLAGRVPKETQYF.

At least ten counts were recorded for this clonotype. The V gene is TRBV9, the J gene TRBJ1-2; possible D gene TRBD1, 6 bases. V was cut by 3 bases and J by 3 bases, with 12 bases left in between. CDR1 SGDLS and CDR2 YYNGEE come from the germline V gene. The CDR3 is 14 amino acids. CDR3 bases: TGTGCCAGCAGCGGAGGACAGCAAGACTATGGCTACACCTTC. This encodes CASSGGQQDYGYTF.

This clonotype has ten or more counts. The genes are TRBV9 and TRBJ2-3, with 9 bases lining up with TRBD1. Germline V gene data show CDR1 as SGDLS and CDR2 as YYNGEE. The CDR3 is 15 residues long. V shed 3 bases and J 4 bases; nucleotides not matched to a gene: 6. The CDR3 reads CASSALGDRADTQYF. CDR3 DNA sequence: TGTGCCAGCAGCGCCCTCGGGGACAGGGCAGATACGCAGTATTTT.

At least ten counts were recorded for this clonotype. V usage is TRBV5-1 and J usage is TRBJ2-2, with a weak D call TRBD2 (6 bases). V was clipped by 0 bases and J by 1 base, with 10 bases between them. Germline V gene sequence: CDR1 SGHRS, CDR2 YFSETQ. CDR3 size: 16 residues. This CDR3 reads CASSLDGGENTGELFF. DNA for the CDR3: TGCGCCAGCAGCTTGGACGGGGGAGAGAACACCGGGGAGCTGTTTTTT.

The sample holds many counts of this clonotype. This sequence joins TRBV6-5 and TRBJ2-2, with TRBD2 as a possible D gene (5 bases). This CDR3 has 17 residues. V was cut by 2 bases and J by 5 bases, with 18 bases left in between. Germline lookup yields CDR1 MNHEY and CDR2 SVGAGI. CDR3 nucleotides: TGTGCCAGCAGTTACCGGGGTGCAAGCCCAGGAACCGGGGAGCTGTTTTTT. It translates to CASSYRGASPGTGELFF.

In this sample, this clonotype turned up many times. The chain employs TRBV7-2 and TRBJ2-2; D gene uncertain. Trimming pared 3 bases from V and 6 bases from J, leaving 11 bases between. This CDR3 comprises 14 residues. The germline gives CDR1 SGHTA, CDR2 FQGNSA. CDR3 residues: CASSFVYLAGELFF. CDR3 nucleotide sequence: TGTGCCAGCAGCTTTGTGTATTTGGCCGGGGAGCTGTTTTTT.

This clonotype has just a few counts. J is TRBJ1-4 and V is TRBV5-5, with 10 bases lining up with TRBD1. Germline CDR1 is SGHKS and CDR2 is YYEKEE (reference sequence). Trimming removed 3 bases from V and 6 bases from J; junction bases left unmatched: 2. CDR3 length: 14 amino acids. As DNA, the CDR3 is TGTGCCAGCAGCTGGGGGACAGGGGATGAAAAACTGTTTTTT. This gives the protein CASSWGTGDEKLFF.

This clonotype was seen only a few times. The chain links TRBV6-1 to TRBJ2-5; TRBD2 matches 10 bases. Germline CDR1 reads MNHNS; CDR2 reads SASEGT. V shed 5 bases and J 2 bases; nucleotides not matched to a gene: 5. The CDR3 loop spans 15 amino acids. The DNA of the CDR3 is TGTGCCAGCAGTCCTAGCGGGGGCTCGCAAGAGACCCAGTACTTC. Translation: CASSPSGGSQETQYF.

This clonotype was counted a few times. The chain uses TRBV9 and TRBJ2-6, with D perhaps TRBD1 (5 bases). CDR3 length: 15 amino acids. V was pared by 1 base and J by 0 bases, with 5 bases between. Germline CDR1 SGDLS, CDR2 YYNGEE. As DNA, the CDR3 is TGTGCCAGCAGCGTACAGGGCTCTGGGGCCAACGTCCTGACTTTC. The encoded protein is CASSVQGSGANVLTF.

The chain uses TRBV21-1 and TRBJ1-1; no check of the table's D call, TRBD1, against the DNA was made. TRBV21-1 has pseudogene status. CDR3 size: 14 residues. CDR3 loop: CASSKPSRVLGAFF. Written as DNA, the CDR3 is TGTGCCAGCAGCAAACCGAGCAGGGTCCTGGGAGCTTTCTTT.

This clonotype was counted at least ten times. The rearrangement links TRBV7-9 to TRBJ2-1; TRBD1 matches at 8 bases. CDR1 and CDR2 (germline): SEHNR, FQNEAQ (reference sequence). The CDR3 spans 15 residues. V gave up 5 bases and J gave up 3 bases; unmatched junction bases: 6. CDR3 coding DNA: TGTGCCAGCAGCCCTAGACAGGGGATCTACAATGAGCAGTTCTTC. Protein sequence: CASSPRQGIYNEQFF. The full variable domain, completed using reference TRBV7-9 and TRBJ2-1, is DTGVSQNPRHKITKRGQNVTFRCDPISEHNRLYWYRQTLGQGPEFLTYFQNEAQLEKSRLLSDRFSAERPKGSFSTLEIQRTEQGDSAMYLCASSPRQGIYNEQFFGPGTRLTVL.

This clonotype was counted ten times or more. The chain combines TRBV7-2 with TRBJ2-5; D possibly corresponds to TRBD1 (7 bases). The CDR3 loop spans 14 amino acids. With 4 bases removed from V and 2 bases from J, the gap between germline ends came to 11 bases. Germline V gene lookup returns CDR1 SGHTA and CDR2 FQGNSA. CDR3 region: CASSWQGGQETQYF. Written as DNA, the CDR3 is TGTGCCAGCAGCTGGCAGGGGGGACAAGAGACCCAGTACTTC.

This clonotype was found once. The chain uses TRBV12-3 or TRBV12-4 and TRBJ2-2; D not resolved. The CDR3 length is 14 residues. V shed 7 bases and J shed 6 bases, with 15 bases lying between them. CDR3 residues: CASKLPVSAGELFF. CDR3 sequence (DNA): TGTGCCAGCAAGCTCCCAGTAAGCGCCGGGGAGCTGTTTTTT.

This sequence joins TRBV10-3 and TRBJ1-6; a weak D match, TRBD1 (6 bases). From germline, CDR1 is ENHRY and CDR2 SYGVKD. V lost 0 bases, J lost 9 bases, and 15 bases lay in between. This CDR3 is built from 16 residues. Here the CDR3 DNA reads TGTGCCATCAGTGAGTCCAGGGGTCGGCGGAGTTCACCCCTCCACTTT. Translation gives CAISESRGRRSSPLHF.

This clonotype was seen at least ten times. The DNA of the CDR3 is TGTGCCAGCAGGCCCGGGACAGCAAACACTGAAGCTTTCTTT. Amino acids: CASRPGTANTEAFF. The gene calls are TRBV12-3 or TRBV12-4 and TRBJ1-1; 7 bases agree with TRBD1. V dropped 6 bases and J dropped 2; count of bases not matched to a gene: 6. The CDR3 sequence is 14 residues long.

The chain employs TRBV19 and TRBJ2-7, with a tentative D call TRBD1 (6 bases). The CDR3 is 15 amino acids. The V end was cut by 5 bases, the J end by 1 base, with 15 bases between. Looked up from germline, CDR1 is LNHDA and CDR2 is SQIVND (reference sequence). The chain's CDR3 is CASSQQARGSYEQYF. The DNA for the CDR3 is TGTGCCAGTAGTCAGCAGGCCAGGGGATCCTACGAGCAGTACTTC.

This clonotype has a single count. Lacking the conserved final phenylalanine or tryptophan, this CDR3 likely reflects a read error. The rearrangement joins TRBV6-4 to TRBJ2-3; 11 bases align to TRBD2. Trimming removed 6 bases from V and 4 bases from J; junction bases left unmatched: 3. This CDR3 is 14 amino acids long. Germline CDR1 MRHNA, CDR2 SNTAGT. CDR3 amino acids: CASSLAGGADTQYS. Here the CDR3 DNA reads TGTGCCAGCAGCCTAGCGGGGGGCGCAGATACGCAGTATTCT.

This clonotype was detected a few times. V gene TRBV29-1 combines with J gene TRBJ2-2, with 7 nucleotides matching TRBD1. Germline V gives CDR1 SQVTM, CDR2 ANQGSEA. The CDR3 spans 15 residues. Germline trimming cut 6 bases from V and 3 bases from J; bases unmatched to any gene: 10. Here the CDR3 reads CSVTSGGRDTGELFF. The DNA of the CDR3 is TGCAGCGTCACGTCAGGGGGACGGGACACCGGGGAGCTGTTTTTT.

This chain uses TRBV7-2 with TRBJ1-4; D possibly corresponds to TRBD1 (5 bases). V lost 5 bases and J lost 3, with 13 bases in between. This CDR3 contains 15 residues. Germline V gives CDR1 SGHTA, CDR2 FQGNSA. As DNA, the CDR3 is TGTGCCAGCAGCCAGGGTATGCGTTCTAATGAAAAACTGTTTTTT. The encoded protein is CASSQGMRSNEKLFF. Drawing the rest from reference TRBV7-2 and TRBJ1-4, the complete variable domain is GAGVSQSPSNKVTEKGKDVELRCDPISGHTALYWYRQSLGQGLEFLIYFQGNSAPDKSGLPSDRFSAERTGGSVSTLTIQRTQQEDSAVYLCASSQGMRSNEKLFFGSGTQLSVL.

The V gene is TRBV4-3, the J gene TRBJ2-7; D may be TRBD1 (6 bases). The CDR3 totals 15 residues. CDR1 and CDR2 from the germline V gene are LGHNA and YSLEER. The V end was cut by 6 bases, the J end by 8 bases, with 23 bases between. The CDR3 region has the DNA TGCGCCAGCAGGCTCGTCGGACTCTCCAGGGGAAAGCAGTACTTC. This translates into CASRLVGLSRGKQYF.